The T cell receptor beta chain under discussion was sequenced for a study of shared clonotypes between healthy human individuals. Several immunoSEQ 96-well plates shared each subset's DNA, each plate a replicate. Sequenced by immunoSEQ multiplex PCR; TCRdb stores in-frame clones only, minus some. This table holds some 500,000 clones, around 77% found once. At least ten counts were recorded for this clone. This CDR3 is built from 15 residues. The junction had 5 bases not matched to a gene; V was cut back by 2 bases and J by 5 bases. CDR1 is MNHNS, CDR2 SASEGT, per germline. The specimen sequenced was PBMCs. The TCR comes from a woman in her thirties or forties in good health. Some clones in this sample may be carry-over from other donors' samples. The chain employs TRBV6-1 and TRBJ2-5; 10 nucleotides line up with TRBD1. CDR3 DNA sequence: TGTGCCAGCAGTGAAAAGACAGGGGGCAGGGAGACCCAGTACTTC. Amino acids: CASSEKTGGRETQYF.